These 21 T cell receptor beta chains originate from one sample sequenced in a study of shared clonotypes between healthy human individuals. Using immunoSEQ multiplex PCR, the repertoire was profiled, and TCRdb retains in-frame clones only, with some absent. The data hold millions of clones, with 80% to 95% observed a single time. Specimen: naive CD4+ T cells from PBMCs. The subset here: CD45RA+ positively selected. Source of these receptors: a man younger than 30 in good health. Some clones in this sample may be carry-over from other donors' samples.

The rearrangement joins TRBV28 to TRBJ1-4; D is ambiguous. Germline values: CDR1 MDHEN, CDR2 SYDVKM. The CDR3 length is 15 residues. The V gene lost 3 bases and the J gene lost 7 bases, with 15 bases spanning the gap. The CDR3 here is CASSFQDVYREKLFF. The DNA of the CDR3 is TGTGCCAGCAGTTTCCAGGACGTCTACCGTGAAAAACTGTTTTTT.

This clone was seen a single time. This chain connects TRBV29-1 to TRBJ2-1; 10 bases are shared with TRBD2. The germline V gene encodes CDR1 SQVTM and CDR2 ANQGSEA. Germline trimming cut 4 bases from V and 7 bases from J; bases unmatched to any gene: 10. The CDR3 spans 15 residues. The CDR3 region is CSVGRLAGVGNEQFF. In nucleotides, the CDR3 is TGCAGCGTTGGGCGTCTAGCGGGAGTAGGTAATGAGCAGTTCTTC.

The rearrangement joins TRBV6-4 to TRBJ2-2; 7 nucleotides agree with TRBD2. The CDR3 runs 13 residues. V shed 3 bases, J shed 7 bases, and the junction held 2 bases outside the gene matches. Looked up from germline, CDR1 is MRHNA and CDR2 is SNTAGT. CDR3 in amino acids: CASSEERDGELFF. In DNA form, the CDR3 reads TGTGCCAGCAGTGAGGAGCGGGACGGGGAGCTGTTTTTT.

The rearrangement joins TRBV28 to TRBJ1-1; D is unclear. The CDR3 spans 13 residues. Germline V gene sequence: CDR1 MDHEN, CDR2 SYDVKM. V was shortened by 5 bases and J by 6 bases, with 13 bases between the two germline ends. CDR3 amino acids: CASSPSRIAEAFF. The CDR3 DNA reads TGTGCCAGCAGTCCGTCGCGAATCGCTGAAGCTTTCTTT.

CDR3: CASSYSRGSYNEQFF. CDR3 nucleotide sequence: TGTGCCAGCAGCTATTCGCGGGGCTCCTACAATGAGCAGTTCTTC. The V gene is TRBV7-2, the J gene TRBJ2-1, with D perhaps matching TRBD2 (6 bases). Trimming took off 4 bases at V and 0 bases at J, with 10 bases between the two ends. The CDR3 loop spans 15 amino acids. Germline CDR1 is SGHTA and CDR2 is FQGNSA.

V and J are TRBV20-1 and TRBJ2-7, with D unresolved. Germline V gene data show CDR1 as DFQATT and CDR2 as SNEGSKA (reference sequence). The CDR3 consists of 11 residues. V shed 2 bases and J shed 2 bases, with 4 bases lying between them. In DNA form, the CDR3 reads TGCAGTGCTAGAAAAGCCTACGAGCAGTACTTC. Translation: CSARKAYEQYF.

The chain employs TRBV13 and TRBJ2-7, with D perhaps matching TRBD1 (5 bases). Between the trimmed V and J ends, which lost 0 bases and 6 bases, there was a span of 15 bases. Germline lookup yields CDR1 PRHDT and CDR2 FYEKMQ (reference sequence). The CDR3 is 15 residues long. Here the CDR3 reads CASSLGARKGLEQYF. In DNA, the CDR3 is TGTGCCAGCAGCTTAGGAGCGAGGAAGGGGCTCGAGCAGTACTTC.

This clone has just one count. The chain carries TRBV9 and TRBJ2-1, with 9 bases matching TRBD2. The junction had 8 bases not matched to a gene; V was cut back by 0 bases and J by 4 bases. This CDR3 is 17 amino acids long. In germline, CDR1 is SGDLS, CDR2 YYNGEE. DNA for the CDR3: TGTGCCAGCAGCGTAGGAGGCGGGAGGGCCCAATACAATGAGCAGTTCTTC. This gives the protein CASSVGGGRAQYNEQFF.

The CDR3 loop is CASGRERGLSYNEQFF. The CDR3, as DNA: TGTGCCAGCGGCCGTGAGCGGGGGCTATCCTACAATGAGCAGTTCTTC. The V call is TRBV28, the J call TRBJ2-1; 8 nucleotides align to TRBD2. Germline V gene lookup returns CDR1 MDHEN and CDR2 SYDVKM. V dropped 8 bases and J dropped 1; count of bases not matched to a gene: 10. This CDR3 contains 16 residues.

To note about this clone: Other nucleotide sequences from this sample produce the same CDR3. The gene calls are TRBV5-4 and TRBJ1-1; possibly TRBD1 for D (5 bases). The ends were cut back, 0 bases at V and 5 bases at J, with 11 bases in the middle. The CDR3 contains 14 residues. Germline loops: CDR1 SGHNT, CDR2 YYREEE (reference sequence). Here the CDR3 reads CASSLAAGRTEAFF. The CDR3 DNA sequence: TGTGCCAGCAGCTTGGCGGCAGGGCGAACTGAAGCTTTCTTT.

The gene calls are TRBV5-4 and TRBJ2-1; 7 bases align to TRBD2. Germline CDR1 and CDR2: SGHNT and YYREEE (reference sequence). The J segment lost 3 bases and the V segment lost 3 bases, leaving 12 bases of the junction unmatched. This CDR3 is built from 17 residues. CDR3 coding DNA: TGTGCCAGCAGCTCCCGTAAGGAGCGGGGATACTACAATGAGCAGTTCTTC. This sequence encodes CASSSRKERGYYNEQFF.

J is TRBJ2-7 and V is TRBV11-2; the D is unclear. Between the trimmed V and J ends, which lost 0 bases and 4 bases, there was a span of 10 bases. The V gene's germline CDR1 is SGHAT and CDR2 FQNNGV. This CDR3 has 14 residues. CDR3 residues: CASSLEAGVYEQYF. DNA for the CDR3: TGTGCCAGCAGCTTAGAGGCAGGTGTGTACGAGCAGTACTTC.

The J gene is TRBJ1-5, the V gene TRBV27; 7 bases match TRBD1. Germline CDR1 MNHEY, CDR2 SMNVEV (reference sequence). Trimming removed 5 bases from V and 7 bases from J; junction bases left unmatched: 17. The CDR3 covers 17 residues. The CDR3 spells CASSRTWTGKTHQPQHF. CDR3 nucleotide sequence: TGTGCCAGCAGTAGAACCTGGACAGGAAAGACCCACCAGCCCCAGCATTTT.

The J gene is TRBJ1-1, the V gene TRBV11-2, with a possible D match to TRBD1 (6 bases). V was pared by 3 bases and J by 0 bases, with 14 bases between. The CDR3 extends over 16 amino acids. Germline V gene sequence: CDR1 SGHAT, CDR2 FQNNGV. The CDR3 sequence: CASSLKLGAMNTEAFF. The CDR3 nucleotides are TGTGCCAGCAGCTTGAAGTTGGGGGCTATGAACACTGAAGCTTTCTTT.

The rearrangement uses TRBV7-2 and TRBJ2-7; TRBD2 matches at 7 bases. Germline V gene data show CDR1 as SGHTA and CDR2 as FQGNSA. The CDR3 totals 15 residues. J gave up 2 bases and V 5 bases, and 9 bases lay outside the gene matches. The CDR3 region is CASSTTGGSTYEQYF. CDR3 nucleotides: TGTGCCAGCAGCACTACAGGCGGGAGCACCTACGAGCAGTACTTC.

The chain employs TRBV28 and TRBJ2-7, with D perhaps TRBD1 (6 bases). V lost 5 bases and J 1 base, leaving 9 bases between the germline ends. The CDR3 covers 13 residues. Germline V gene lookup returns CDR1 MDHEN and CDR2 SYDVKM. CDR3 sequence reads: CASSTGQSYEQYF. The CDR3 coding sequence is TGTGCCAGCAGTACTGGACAGTCCTACGAGCAGTACTTC.

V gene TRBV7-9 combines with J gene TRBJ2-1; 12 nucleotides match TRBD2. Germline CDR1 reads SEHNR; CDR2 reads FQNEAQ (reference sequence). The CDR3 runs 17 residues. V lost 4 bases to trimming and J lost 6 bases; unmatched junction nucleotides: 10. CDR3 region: CASSSTFLAGGVNEQFF. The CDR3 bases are TGTGCCAGCAGCTCAACCTTCCTAGCGGGAGGGGTCAATGAGCAGTTCTTC.

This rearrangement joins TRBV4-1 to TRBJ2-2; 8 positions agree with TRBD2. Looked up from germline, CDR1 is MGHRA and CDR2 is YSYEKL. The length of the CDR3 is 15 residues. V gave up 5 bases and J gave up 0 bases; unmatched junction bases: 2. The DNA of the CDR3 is TGCGCCAGCAGCTCAGCGGGAGCGAACACCGGGGAGCTGTTTTTT. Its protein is CASSSAGANTGELFF.

The CDR3 region is CASSIRTSNTEAFF. The CDR3 DNA is TGTGCCAGTAGTATAAGGACCTCAAACACTGAAGCTTTCTTT. The chain employs TRBV19 and TRBJ1-1; D is uncertain. Deletions cut 2 bases from V and 2 bases from J, with 9 bases between. This CDR3 has 14 residues. The germline V gene has CDR1 LNHDA and CDR2 SQIVND (reference sequence).

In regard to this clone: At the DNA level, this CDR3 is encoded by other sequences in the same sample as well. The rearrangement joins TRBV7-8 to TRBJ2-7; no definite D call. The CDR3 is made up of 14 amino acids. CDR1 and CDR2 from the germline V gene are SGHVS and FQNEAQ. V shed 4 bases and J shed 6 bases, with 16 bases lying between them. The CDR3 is CASSSDGRLGEQYF. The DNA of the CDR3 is TGTGCCAGCAGCTCCGATGGCCGGCTGGGCGAGCAGTACTTC. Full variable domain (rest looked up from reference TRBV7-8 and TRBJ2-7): GAGVSQSPRYKVAKRGQDVALRCDPISGHVSLFWYQQALGQGPEFLTYFQNEAQLDKSGLPSDRFFAERPEGSVSTLKIQRTQQEDSAVYLCASSSDGRLGEQYFGPGTRLTVT.

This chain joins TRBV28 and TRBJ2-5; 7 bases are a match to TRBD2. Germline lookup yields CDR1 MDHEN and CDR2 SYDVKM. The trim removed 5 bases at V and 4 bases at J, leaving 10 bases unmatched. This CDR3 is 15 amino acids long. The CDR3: CASSTAQRGGETQYF. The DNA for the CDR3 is TGTGCCAGCAGTACCGCGCAGCGGGGTGGAGAGACCCAGTACTTC. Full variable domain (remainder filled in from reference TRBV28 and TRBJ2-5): DVKVTQSSRYLVKRTGEKVFLECVQDMDHENMFWYRQDPGLGLRLIYFSYDVKMKEKGDIPEGYSVSREKKERFSLILESASTNQTSMYLCASSTAQRGGETQYFGPGTRLLVL.